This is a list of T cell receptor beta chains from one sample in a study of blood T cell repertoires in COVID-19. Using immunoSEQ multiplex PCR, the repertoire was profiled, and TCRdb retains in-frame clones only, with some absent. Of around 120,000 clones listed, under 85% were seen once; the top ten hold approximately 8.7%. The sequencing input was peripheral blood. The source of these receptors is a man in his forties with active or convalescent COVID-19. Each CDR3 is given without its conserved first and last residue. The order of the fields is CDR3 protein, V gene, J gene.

CDR3: ATSERQGPGGYT
V: TRBV15
J: TRBJ1-2

CDR3: ASSQSKNYGYT
V: TRBV3-1/TRBV3-2
J: TRBJ1-2

CDR3: ASSSDRVYGYT
V: TRBV6-5
J: TRBJ1-2

CDR3: ASSPSGTALAGNTIY
V: TRBV7-3
J: TRBJ1-3

CDR3: ASSLRSGFGEKLF
V: TRBV11-1
J: TRBJ1-4

CDR3: ASTQFDIQY
V: TRBV19
J: TRBJ2-4

CDR3: ASSNAPDSSNEKLF
V: TRBV25-1
J: TRBJ1-4

CDR3: ASRGRVLGTDGTEAF
V: TRBV5-1
J: TRBJ1-1

CDR3: ASSPLSGANTGELF
V: TRBV18
J: TRBJ2-2

CDR3: ASSPPAALWGFRTQY
V: TRBV6-2/TRBV6-3
J: TRBJ2-5

CDR3: ASRSWTGRYLSQH
V: TRBV6-4
J: TRBJ1-5

CDR3: ASSYVSGPDTQY
V: TRBV27
J: TRBJ2-3

CDR3: AWSPDGYT
V: TRBV30
J: TRBJ1-2

CDR3: ASSSTGFSYNEQF
V: TRBV6-5
J: TRBJ2-1

CDR3: ASSPGGGTDTQY
V: TRBV4-3
J: TRBJ2-3

CDR3: ASSLSRGTVSTDTQY
V: TRBV5-8
J: TRBJ2-3

CDR3: ASSLGQGRFSEQF
V: TRBV7-2
J: TRBJ2-1

CDR3: ASSSISVNTEAF
V: TRBV6-5
J: TRBJ1-1

CDR3: ASSNAGQGSADTQY
V: TRBV4-1
J: TRBJ2-3

CDR3: ASSIIAGGPTGELF
V: TRBV5-4
J: TRBJ2-2

CDR3: ASSSDRFGYT
V: TRBV5-4
J: TRBJ1-2

CDR3: ASSPPGALPYEQY
V: TRBV2
J: TRBJ2-7

CDR3: ASSRWGGETQY
V: TRBV4-2
J: TRBJ2-5

CDR3: ASSIEGNSYEQY
V: TRBV19
J: TRBJ2-7

CDR3: ASSMGLPQH
V: TRBV19
J: TRBJ1-5

CDR3: ASSLRRGYEQY
V: TRBV3-1/TRBV3-2
J: TRBJ2-7

CDR3: SAGVRDVANEKLF
V: TRBV29-1
J: TRBJ1-4

CDR3: ASSGGDYYNEQF
V: TRBV5-1
J: TRBJ2-1

CDR3: ASSASGTGLTGELF
V: TRBV27
J: TRBJ2-2

CDR3: ASSFDSIYEQY
V: TRBV5-1
J: TRBJ2-7

CDR3: ASSQDLGQGQNQPQH
V: TRBV4-3
J: TRBJ1-5

CDR3: ASSYRTGRGEAF
V: TRBV6-2/TRBV6-3
J: TRBJ1-1

CDR3: ASSPPAGTSYEQY
V: TRBV18
J: TRBJ2-7

CDR3: ASSYQGAPNEKLF
V: TRBV7-9
J: TRBJ1-4

CDR3: ASSQGSQITDTQY
V: TRBV4-2
J: TRBJ2-3

CDR3: ASSLLAGGPDTQY
V: TRBV5-5
J: TRBJ2-3

CDR3: ASSSNGREGGELF
V: TRBV7-3
J: TRBJ2-2

CDR3: ASSPRTGSRDEQY
V: TRBV7-2
J: TRBJ2-7

CDR3: ASSLVSVSDTQY
V: TRBV7-2
J: TRBJ2-3

CDR3: ASSQPPGGGSTDTLY
V: TRBV3-1/TRBV3-2
J: TRBJ2-3

CDR3: ATSRVGTGEQPQH
V: TRBV15
J: TRBJ1-5

CDR3: ASSHGTGGYEQY
V: TRBV7-8
J: TRBJ2-7

CDR3: ASSLDTSGGQDEQF
V: TRBV5-4
J: TRBJ2-1

CDR3: ASSTSGGAWNEQF
V: TRBV6-6
J: TRBJ2-1

CDR3: ASSLARSAANEQF
V: TRBV7-8
J: TRBJ2-1

CDR3: ASSLSASYEQY
V: TRBV27
J: TRBJ2-7

CDR3: ASSLAGHEQY
V: TRBV13
J: TRBJ2-7

CDR3: ASSYGYGGRLTYEQY
V: TRBV7-2
J: TRBJ2-7

CDR3: ASSLAISKGVSGNTIY
V: TRBV7-2
J: TRBJ1-3

CDR3: ASSETPQGETQY
V: TRBV10-1
J: TRBJ2-5

CDR3: ASSENQKETQY
V: TRBV2
J: TRBJ2-5

CDR3: ASNFEGTSSGYT
V: TRBV10-2
J: TRBJ1-2

CDR3: AISTGTSSPTRQY
V: TRBV10-3
J: TRBJ2-7

CDR3: ASRRGGGANEQF
V: TRBV27
J: TRBJ2-1